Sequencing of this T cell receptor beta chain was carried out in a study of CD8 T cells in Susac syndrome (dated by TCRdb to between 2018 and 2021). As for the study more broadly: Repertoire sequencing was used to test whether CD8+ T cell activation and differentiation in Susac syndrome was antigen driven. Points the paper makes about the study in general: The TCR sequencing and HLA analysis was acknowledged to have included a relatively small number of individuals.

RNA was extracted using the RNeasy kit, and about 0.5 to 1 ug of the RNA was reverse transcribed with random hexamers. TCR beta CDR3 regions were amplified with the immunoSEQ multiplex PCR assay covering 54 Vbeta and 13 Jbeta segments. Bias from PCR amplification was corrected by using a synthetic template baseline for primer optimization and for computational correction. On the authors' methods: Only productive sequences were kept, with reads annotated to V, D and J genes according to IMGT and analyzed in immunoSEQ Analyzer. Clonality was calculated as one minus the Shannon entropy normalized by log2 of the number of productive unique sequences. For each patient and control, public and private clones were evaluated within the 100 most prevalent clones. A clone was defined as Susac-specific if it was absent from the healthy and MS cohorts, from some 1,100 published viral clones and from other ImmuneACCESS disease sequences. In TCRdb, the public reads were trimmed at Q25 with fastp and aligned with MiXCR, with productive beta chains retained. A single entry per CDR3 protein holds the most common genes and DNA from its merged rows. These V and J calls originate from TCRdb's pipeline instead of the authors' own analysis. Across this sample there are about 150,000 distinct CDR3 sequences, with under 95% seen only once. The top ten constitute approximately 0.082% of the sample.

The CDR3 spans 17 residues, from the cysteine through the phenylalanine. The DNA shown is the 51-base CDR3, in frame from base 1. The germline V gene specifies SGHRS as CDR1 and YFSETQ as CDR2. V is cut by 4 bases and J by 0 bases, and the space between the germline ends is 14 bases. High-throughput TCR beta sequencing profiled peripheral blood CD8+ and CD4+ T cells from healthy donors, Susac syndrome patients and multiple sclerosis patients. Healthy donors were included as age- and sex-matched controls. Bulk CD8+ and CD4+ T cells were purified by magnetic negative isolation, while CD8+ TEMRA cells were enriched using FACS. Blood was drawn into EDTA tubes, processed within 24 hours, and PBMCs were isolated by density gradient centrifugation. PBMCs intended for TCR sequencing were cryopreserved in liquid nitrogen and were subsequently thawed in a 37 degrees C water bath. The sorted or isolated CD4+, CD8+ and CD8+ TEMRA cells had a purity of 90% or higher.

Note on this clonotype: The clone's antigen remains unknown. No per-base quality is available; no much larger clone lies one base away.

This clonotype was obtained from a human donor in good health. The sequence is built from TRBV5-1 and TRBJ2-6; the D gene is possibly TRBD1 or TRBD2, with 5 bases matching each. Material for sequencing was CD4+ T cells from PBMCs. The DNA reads TGCGCCAGCAGCACTAGGACACATTTCTCTGGGGCCAACGTCCTGACTTTC. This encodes CASSTRTHFSGANVLTF.